Below, 22 T cell receptor beta chains from the same sample are listed, as sequenced in a study of cytomegalovirus exposure and HLA in healthy donors. The PCR used 60 Vbeta and 13 Jbeta primers. TCRdb's table, derived via immunoSEQ multiplex PCR, lists solely in-frame clones and lacks some. The table includes some 140,000 clones, approximately 87% detected once. The sequencing sample was made of PBMCs. Every receptor here comes from a woman aged 25 to 39 in good health and CMV-seronegative.

For the CDR3, the DNA is TGTGCCACGCATCCTCTAGCGGGCACCTACAATGAGCAGTTCTTC. It is translated as CATHPLAGTYNEQFF. The chain carries TRBV2 and TRBJ2-1; 8 bases align to TRBD2. Germline V lookup: CDR1 SNHLY, CDR2 FYNNEI. The length of the CDR3 is 15 residues. V lost 10 bases and J lost 2; bases outside the gene matches: 10.

The chain employs TRBV30 and TRBJ2-3, with 9 bases aligning to TRBD1. Per the germline V gene, CDR1 is GTSNPN and CDR2 is SVGIG (reference sequence). V shed 4 bases and J 4 bases; nucleotides not matched to a gene: 9. This CDR3 is 15 amino acids long. The CDR3 DNA reads TGTGCCTGGACGAAGGGGACAGGGCCCTCAGATACGCAGTATTTT. Its protein product is CAWTKGTGPSDTQYF.

V is TRBV28 and J is TRBJ1-2, with D uncertain. The V gene's germline CDR1 is MDHEN and CDR2 SYDVKM. The CDR3 loop spans 15 amino acids. Trimming took 2 bases from V and 4 from J, leaving 14 bases between them. The CDR3 sequence: CASSLTLPGGYGYTF. The DNA for the CDR3 is TGTGCCAGCAGTTTAACCCTCCCCGGTGGCTATGGCTACACCTTC.

The chain joins TRBV29-1 to TRBJ1-1; possible D gene TRBD1, 5 bases. Trimming took off 2 bases at V and 8 bases at J, with 9 bases between the two ends. In germline, CDR1 is SQVTM, CDR2 ANQGSEA. This CDR3 comprises 11 residues. CDR3 nucleotides: TGCAGCGTTGAATCGTCAGGGGAAGCTTTCTTT. Encoded protein: CSVESSGEAFF.

The chain joins TRBV18 to TRBJ2-7; 7 bases match TRBD1. The CDR3 has 16 residues. The ends lost 3 bases at V and 2 bases at J; junction bases unmatched: 10. The germline V gene encodes CDR1 KGHSH and CDR2 LQKENI. The CDR3 nucleotides read TGTGCCAGCTCACCCCTCGACAGGGTGTACCCCTACGAGCAGTACTTC. This sequence encodes CASSPLDRVYPYEQYF.

The V and J genes are TRBV30 and TRBJ1-4; the D gene is possibly TRBD1 (5 bases). CDR1 is GTSNPN and CDR2 is SVGIG in the germline V gene (reference sequence). This CDR3 has 14 residues. The V and J ends lost 2 bases and 7 bases respectively, with 14 bases between them. In DNA form, the CDR3 reads TGTGCCTGGAGTCGTCTGGGGGGGAGTGAAAAACTGTTTTTT. This encodes CAWSRLGGSEKLFF.

The chain links TRBV6-1 to TRBJ2-1; D is unresolved. With 6 bases removed from V and 0 bases from J, the gap between germline ends came to 9 bases. CDR1 MNHNS and CDR2 SASEGT come from the germline V gene. This CDR3 spans 14 amino acids. In DNA form, the CDR3 reads TGTGCCAGCAGGACTGATTCCTCCTACAATGAGCAGTTCTTC. It is translated as CASRTDSSYNEQFF.

The chain has TRBV28 and TRBJ2-5, with 7 bases aligning to TRBD2. This CDR3 is built from 13 residues. Trimming cost V 5 bases and J 0 bases; bases outside gene matches: 0. Germline V gene lookup returns CDR1 MDHEN and CDR2 SYDVKM. In DNA form, the CDR3 reads TGTGCCAGCAGTGCGGGAGACCAAGAGACCCAGTACTTC. This sequence encodes CASSAGDQETQYF.

The table lists this clone with a few counts. The rearrangement joins TRBV28 to TRBJ2-5, with TRBD2 identical over 15 bases. CDR1 and CDR2 from the germline V gene are MDHEN and SYDVKM. V was clipped by 8 bases and J by 1 base; unmatched bases: 11. The CDR3 contains 18 residues. The CDR3 bases are TGTGCCAGCTGGTCGCGGACTAGCGGGAGGGGTCCCCAAGAGACCCAGTACTTC. It translates to CASWSRTSGRGPQETQYF. Looking up the rest from reference TRBV28 and TRBJ2-5 gives the full variable domain: DVKVTQSSRYLVKRTGEKVFLECVQDMDHENMFWYRQDPGLGLRLIYFSYDVKMKEKGDIPEGYSVSREKKERFSLILESASTNQTSMYLCASWSRTSGRGPQETQYFGPGTRLLVL.

This clone was found once. The rearrangement links TRBV25-1 to TRBJ1-1; unclear D gene. The CDR3 totals 10 residues. Germline-derived CDR1 and CDR2 are MGHDK and SYGVNS. V dropped 7 bases and J dropped 10 bases, with 10 bases sitting between them. The CDR3 bases are TGTGCCAGCAACTTTATCCGAGCTTTCTTT. It is translated as CASNFIRAFF.

V and J are TRBV6-1 and TRBJ1-4, with 7 bases lining up with TRBD1. The trim removed 3 bases at V and 11 bases at J, leaving 12 bases unmatched. Germline V gene data show CDR1 as MNHNS and CDR2 as SASEGT. The CDR3 covers 15 residues. The CDR3 DNA reads TGTGCCAGCAGTGATACGACAGGGATTAGGGTGAAACTGTTTTTT. Translation: CASSDTTGIRVKLFF.

This chain links TRBV5-8 with TRBJ1-1; D gene ambiguous. Trimming stripped 0 bases from V and 5 bases from J, with 11 bases between. Germline assignment: CDR1 SGHTS and CDR2 YDEGEE. This CDR3 has 14 amino acids. The CDR3 DNA is TGTGCCAGCAGCTTGGGGGTCGCGGGGACTGAAGCTTTCTTT. This codes for CASSLGVAGTEAFF.

Only one count was recorded for this clone. The chain recombines TRBV7-8 with TRBJ2-1, with 12 bases aligning to TRBD2. The CDR3 totals 16 residues. V lost 3 bases and J lost 4; bases outside the gene matches: 4. Per germline, CDR1 SGHVS and CDR2 FQNEAQ. CDR3 nucleotides: TGTGCCAGCAGCTTTAGGACTAGCGGGGAGTACAATGAGCAGTTCTTC. Amino acid sequence: CASSFRTSGEYNEQFF.

The sample holds one count of this clone. V is TRBV10-1 and J is TRBJ2-5; possible D gene TRBD1, 5 bases. Per the germline V gene, CDR1 is WNHNN and CDR2 is SYGVQD (reference sequence). The germline V and J ends were trimmed by 3 bases and 4 bases, with 15 bases remaining between them. The CDR3 runs to 15 residues. The CDR3 nucleotides read TGCGCCAGCAGTGATAATCAGGGTTACGGAGAGACCCAGTACTTC. It codes for CASSDNQGYGETQYF.

This chain uses TRBV7-9 with TRBJ2-1, with 7 bases aligning to TRBD1. Per the germline V gene, CDR1 is SEHNR and CDR2 is FQNEAQ (reference sequence). The CDR3 covers 16 residues. J lost 10 bases, V lost 4 bases, and 16 bases had no gene match. CDR3 in amino acids: CASSSKEGASLWEQFF. The DNA of the CDR3 is TGTGCCAGCAGCTCGAAAGAGGGGGCTAGTTTATGGGAGCAGTTCTTC.

The V call is TRBV6-5, the J call TRBJ1-1; TRBD1 matches 7 bases. J lost 3 bases, V lost 5 bases, and 6 bases had no gene match. The CDR3 runs 14 residues. Germline V CDR1 and CDR2: MNHEY, SVGAGI. The CDR3 loop reads CASSRTGQDTEAFF. CDR3 nucleotide sequence: TGTGCCAGCAGTAGGACAGGCCAGGACACTGAAGCTTTCTTT.

This clone was recorded only once. The chain couples TRBV18 to TRBJ2-3, with D hard to call. The V and J ends lost 1 base and 3 bases respectively, with 8 bases between them. Germline V lookup: CDR1 KGHSH, CDR2 LQKENI. The CDR3 is made up of 14 amino acids. DNA for the CDR3: TGTGCCAGCTCACCACGAGAATCGACAGATACGCAGTATTTT. Its protein is CASSPRESTDTQYF.

V usage is TRBV7-9 and J usage is TRBJ2-1, with D possibly TRBD2 on 6 matching bases. The germline V gene encodes CDR1 SEHNR and CDR2 FQNEAQ (reference sequence). The CDR3 is 13 residues long. With 5 bases removed from V and 6 bases from J, the gap between germline ends came to 11 bases. The CDR3 loop reads CASSHRRGNEQFF. The CDR3 DNA reads as TGTGCCAGCAGCCACAGGAGGGGCAATGAGCAGTTCTTC.

The rearrangement links TRBV7-3 to TRBJ2-3; perhaps TRBD2 as D (6 bases). CDR3 length equals 15 residues. Germline CDR1 is SGHTA and CDR2 is FQGTGA. The germline V and J ends were trimmed by 5 bases and 4 bases, with 16 bases remaining between them. This CDR3 is CASSRNGGPPDTQYF. The CDR3, as DNA: TGTGCCAGCAGCCGAAACGGAGGGCCGCCAGATACGCAGTATTTT.

The chain recombines TRBV19 with TRBJ2-1; D perhaps matches TRBD2 (6 bases). The length of the CDR3 is 16 residues. Between the trimmed V and J ends, which lost 6 bases and 0 bases, there was a span of 15 bases. CDR1 and CDR2 (germline): LNHDA, SQIVND (reference sequence). CDR3 in DNA: TGTGCCAGTAGAGCCGATAGCGGCAGCTCCTACAATGAGCAGTTCTTC. The encoded protein is CASRADSGSSYNEQFF.

The chain has TRBV9 and TRBJ1-5; D is unresolved. Trimming shortened V by 3 bases and J by 2 bases, and 6 bases separated the two germline ends. This CDR3 is built from 13 residues. From germline, CDR1 is SGDLS and CDR2 YYNGEE. In DNA form, the CDR3 reads TGTGCCAGCAGCGACGGGGGCAATCAGCCCCAGCATTTT. Translating gives CASSDGGNQPQHF.

This clone appeared a few times. The chain is built from TRBV6-6 and TRBJ1-1, with 7 positions matching TRBD1. CDR1 and CDR2 from the germline V gene are MNHNY and SVGAGI (reference sequence). CDR3 length: 13 amino acids. V lost 10 bases and J lost 1; bases outside the gene matches: 6. This CDR3 reads CAIDRARNTEAFF. DNA of the CDR3: TGTGCCATCGACAGGGCCCGGAACACTGAAGCTTTCTTT.